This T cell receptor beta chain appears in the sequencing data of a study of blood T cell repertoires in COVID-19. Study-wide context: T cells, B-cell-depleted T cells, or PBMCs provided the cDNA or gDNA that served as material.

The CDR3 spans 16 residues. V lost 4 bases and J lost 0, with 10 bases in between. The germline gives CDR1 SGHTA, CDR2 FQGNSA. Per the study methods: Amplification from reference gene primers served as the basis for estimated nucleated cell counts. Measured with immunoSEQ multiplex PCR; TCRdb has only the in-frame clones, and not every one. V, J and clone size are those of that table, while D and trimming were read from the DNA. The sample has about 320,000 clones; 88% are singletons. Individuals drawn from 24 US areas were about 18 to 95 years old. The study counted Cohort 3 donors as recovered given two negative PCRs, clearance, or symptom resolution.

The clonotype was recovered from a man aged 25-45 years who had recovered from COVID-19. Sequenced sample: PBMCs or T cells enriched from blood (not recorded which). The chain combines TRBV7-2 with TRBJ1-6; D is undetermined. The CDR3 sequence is CASSSTESSYNSPLHF. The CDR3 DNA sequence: TGTGCCAGCAGCTCAACAGAGAGCTCCTATAATTCACCCCTCCACTTT.